These 2 T cell receptor beta chains came from one sample sequenced in a study of blood T cell repertoires in COVID-19. Clones were read by immunoSEQ multiplex PCR, and TCRdb kept only the in-frame ones, dropping some. The sample has some 80,000 clones; 79% are singletons. Sequences were obtained from peripheral blood. Every receptor here comes from an elderly woman with active or convalescent COVID-19.

The chain carries TRBV2 and TRBJ2-6; possibly TRBD1 for D (5 bases). CDR3 length: 15 residues. Trimming took 8 bases from V and 0 from J, leaving 11 bases between them. Germline CDR1 reads SNHLY; CDR2 reads FYNNEI. The CDR3 here is CASLRTPSGANVLTF. The CDR3 DNA reads TGTGCCAGCCTAAGGACACCCTCTGGGGCCAACGTCCTGACTTTC. The whole variable domain, remainder taken from reference TRBV2 and TRBJ2-6, is EPEVTQTPSHQVTQMGQEVILRCVPISNHLYFYWYRQILGQKVEFLVSFYNNEISEKSEIFDDQFSVERPDGSNFTLKIRSTKLEDSAMYFCASLRTPSGANVLTFGAGSRLTVL.

This chain connects TRBV11-2 to TRBJ2-5; 8 nucleotides agree with TRBD2. Trimming at V came to 1 base and at J to 7 bases, leaving 8 bases not matched to a gene. CDR1 and CDR2 (germline): SGHAT, FQNNGV. The CDR3 is 15 amino acids. The CDR3 loop is CASSLAGGPWVTQYF. Written as DNA, the CDR3 is TGTGCCAGCAGCTTAGCGGGAGGGCCCTGGGTGACCCAGTACTTC.